This entry lists 11 T cell receptor beta chains sequenced from one sample in a study of blood T cell repertoires in COVID-19. The assay was immunoSEQ multiplex PCR, and TCRdb's table has in-frame clones only and misses some. The sample carries nearly 95,000 clones, about 90% recorded once. Specimen: peripheral blood. The receptors shown here come from a human donor with active COVID-19. The donor label of this sample is uncertain.

The chain recombines TRBV6-5 with TRBJ2-1; 12 bases line up with TRBD2. Germline CDR1 MNHEY, CDR2 SVGAGI. Trimming cost V 3 bases and J 7 bases; bases outside gene matches: 4. The CDR3 extends over 15 amino acids. As DNA, the CDR3 is TGTGCCAGCAGTTATCTAGCGGGGGGGCGTAATGAGCAGTTCTTC. This codes for CASSYLAGGRNEQFF.

The chain has TRBV4-2 and TRBJ2-5; 10 bases map to TRBD2. V lost 2 bases and J lost 2; bases outside the gene matches: 5. CDR3 length: 16 amino acids. CDR1 and CDR2 (germline): LGHNA, YNFKEQ. The CDR3 reads CASSQQIAGGQETQYF. In DNA form, the CDR3 reads TGTGCCAGCAGCCAACAGATAGCGGGGGGACAAGAGACCCAGTACTTC.

The gene calls are TRBV5-4 and TRBJ2-3, with a weak D call TRBD1 (6 bases). The length of the CDR3 is 14 residues. Deletions cut 4 bases from V and 1 base from J, with 10 bases between. CDR1 SGHNT and CDR2 YYREEE come from the germline V gene (reference sequence). The CDR3: CASSTRQGTDTQYF. CDR3 coding DNA: TGTGCCAGCAGCACTAGACAGGGCACAGATACGCAGTATTTT.

J is TRBJ2-7 and V is TRBV7-2, with TRBD2 identical over 8 bases. CDR1 and CDR2 (germline): SGHTA, FQGNSA. CDR3 length: 17 amino acids. V was pared by 0 bases and J by 2 bases, with 9 bases of the junction left unmatched. The CDR3 sequence is CASSLARRAGGTYEQYF. Written as DNA, the CDR3 is TGTGCCAGCAGCTTAGCAAGGCGGGCGGGGGGTACCTACGAGCAGTACTTC.

As concerns this clone: Germline and junction disagree at one end, which may indicate a read error. The V gene is TRBV9, the J gene TRBJ2-5; TRBD2 aligns across 11 bases. Germline V gene data show CDR1 as SGDLS and CDR2 as YYNGEE. The CDR3 spans 15 residues. The CDR3 DNA is TGTGCCAGCAGTGTAGCGGGGGGGCTGGGAGAGACCCAGTACTTC. Amino acid sequence: CASSVAGGLGETQYF.

This chain joins TRBV12-5 and TRBJ1-4; 9 bases line up with TRBD1. The CDR3 consists of 17 residues. Germline V gene data show CDR1 as LGHNT and CDR2 as FRNRAP. Trimming at V came to 3 bases and at J to 8 bases, leaving 13 bases not matched to a gene. CDR3 bases: TGTGCTAGTGGTTTCGGTGTGGAGGACAGGGGAAACGAAAAACTGTTTTTT. Amino acid sequence: CASGFGVEDRGNEKLFF.

This clone has more than one count but fewer than ten. The rearrangement uses TRBV14 and TRBJ1-1; D perhaps matches TRBD1 (5 bases). Germline assignment: CDR1 SGHDN and CDR2 FVKESK. Deletions cut 0 bases from V and 0 bases from J, with 8 bases between. The CDR3 has 15 amino acids. The CDR3 loop reads CASSQDIGVNTEAFF. DNA of the CDR3: TGTGCCAGCAGCCAAGATATAGGGGTGAACACTGAAGCTTTCTTT.

CDR3: CASSQKQTSYGYTF. The CDR3 region has the DNA TGTGCCAGCAGTCAAAAACAGACAAGCTATGGCTACACCTTC. The chain employs TRBV2 and TRBJ1-2; D gene uncertain. V shed 5 bases and J shed 4 bases, with 14 bases lying between them. The CDR3 length is 14 residues. Per germline, CDR1 SNHLY and CDR2 FYNNEI.

This CDR3 is CASSLPQGVDEQYF. The CDR3 DNA reads as TGTGCCAGCAGCCTACCACAGGGGGTCGACGAGCAGTACTTC. The chain uses TRBV5-5 and TRBJ2-7, with 8 bases fitting TRBD1. Trimming cost V 4 bases and J 5 bases; bases outside gene matches: 8. CDR3 length: 14 residues. From germline, CDR1 is SGHKS and CDR2 YYEKEE (reference sequence). The entire variable domain, with the rest obtained from reference TRBV5-5 and TRBJ2-7, is as follows: DAGVTQSPTHLIKTRGQQVTLRCSPISGHKSVSWYQQVLGQGPQFIFQYYEKEERGRGNFPDRFSARQFPNYSSELNVNALLLGDSALYLCASSLPQGVDEQYFGPGTRLTVT.

The V call is TRBV25-1, the J call TRBJ1-1; D is undetermined. Trimming left V 4 bases short and J 4 bases short, with 4 bases between. Looked up from germline, CDR1 is MGHDK and CDR2 is SYGVNS. The CDR3 has 11 residues. CDR3 amino acids: CASSVATEAFF. The CDR3 coding sequence is TGTGCCAGCAGTGTGGCCACTGAAGCTTTCTTT.

V gene TRBV2 combines with J gene TRBJ1-6, with 9 positions matching TRBD1. The germline V gene has CDR1 SNHLY and CDR2 FYNNEI. The CDR3 has 15 amino acids. V shed 2 bases, J shed 7 bases, and the junction held 3 bases outside the gene matches. In DNA, the CDR3 is TGTGCCAGCAGTGAATTGACAGGGGGGAATTCACCCCTCCACTTT. This gives the protein CASSELTGGNSPLHF.